These 30 T cell receptor beta chains came from one sample sequenced in a study of CD4 and CD8 cells across lung adenocarcinoma regions. Using its own MiXCR run on the PCR reads, TCRdb lists one record per CDR3 protein. The sample holds roughly 2,000 distinct CDR3 sequences, roughly 51% seen once. The specimen sequenced was CD4+ T cells from the center of a lung tumor. The receptors were sampled from a female donor with lung adenocarcinoma. The CD4 and CD8 labels of this study may be unreliable.

The V gene is TRBV7-6, the J gene TRBJ2-7, with D unresolved. The J call is doubtful: the DNA matches TRBJ2-1 better. This CDR3 is 13 amino acids long. The germline V gene encodes CDR1 SGHVS and CDR2 FNYEAQ. CDR3 sequence (DNA): TGTGCCAGCAGCTTAGGAGGTTCCTACGAGCAGTTCTTC. It translates to CASSLGGSYEQFF.

The genes are TRBV7-2 and TRBJ1-1; the D is unclear. From germline, CDR1 is SGHTA and CDR2 FQGNSA. V shed 2 bases and J shed 1 base, with 11 bases lying between them. This CDR3 comprises 15 residues. The CDR3 region has the DNA TGTGCCAGCAGCTTATTGGTAAGCGGGAACACTGAAGCTTTCTTT. Amino acids: CASSLLVSGNTEAFF.

The genes are TRBV6-2 or TRBV6-3 and TRBJ1-5, with D unclear. With 0 bases removed from V and 0 bases from J, the gap between germline ends came to 6 bases. CDR1 and CDR2 from the germline V gene are MNHEY and SVGEGT. This CDR3 is 15 amino acids long. CDR3 sequence reads: CASSYSPDSNQPQHF. CDR3 nucleotide sequence: TGTGCCAGCAGTTACTCACCCGATAGCAATCAGCCCCAGCATTTT.

The chain combines TRBV11-3 with TRBJ2-3; TRBD2 is a possible D gene (5 bases). Germline values: CDR1 SGHNT, CDR2 YENEEA. CDR3 length: 14 residues. Trimming took off 7 bases at V and 1 base at J, with 12 bases between the two ends. CDR3 coding DNA: TGTGCCAGCAAGCTAGACTATGGCACAGATACGCAGTATTTT. Its translation is CASKLDYGTDTQYF.

V usage is TRBV27 and J usage is TRBJ2-2; possibly TRBD2 for D (6 bases). The ends were cut back, 7 bases at V and 2 bases at J, with 14 bases in the middle. Germline lookup yields CDR1 MNHEY and CDR2 SMNVEV (reference sequence). This CDR3 spans 15 amino acids. The CDR3 nucleotides read TGTGCCAGCACGTCAACGGGAGTTAACACCGGGGAGCTGTTTTTT. This translates into CASTSTGVNTGELFF.

The chain joins TRBV6-1 to TRBJ2-3; D unresolved. Germline CDR1 is MNHNS and CDR2 is SASEGT. The CDR3 runs to 15 residues. V was pared by 8 bases and J by 6 bases, with 21 bases between. The CDR3 DNA is TGTGCCAGCCCGACCACGCTCGGAGTAGGGGATACGCAGTATTTT. This encodes CASPTTLGVGDTQYF.

The chain carries TRBV11-2 and TRBJ2-1; perhaps TRBD1 as D (6 bases). V was clipped by 5 bases and J by 7 bases, with 15 bases between them. Looked up from germline, CDR1 is SGHAT and CDR2 is FQNNGV. The length of the CDR3 is 14 residues. The chain's CDR3 is CASSHLGGRNEQFF. The CDR3 bases are TGTGCCAGCAGCCATCTAGGGGGTCGTAATGAGCAGTTCTTC.

This clonotype was seen a handful of times. V usage is TRBV5-3 and J usage is TRBJ2-1; 9 positions match TRBD2. The DNA end is more similar to TRBJ2-7, so the J call may be wrong. TRBV5-3 is an ORF, with its function uncertain. This CDR3 region has 17 residues. The CDR3 sequence: CARSYPSSGISSYEQYF. The CDR3 bases are TGTGCCAGAAGCTACCCCTCTAGCGGGATCAGCTCCTACGAGCAGTACTTC.

This clonotype was seen a handful of times. The chain's CDR3 is CARGTSGYQETQYF. The CDR3 bases are TGTGCCAGGGGGACTAGCGGGTACCAAGAGACCCAGTACTTC. The chain uses TRBV6-4 and TRBJ2-5; 12 bases are a match to TRBD2. Germline CDR1 MRHNA, CDR2 SNTAGT. This CDR3 contains 14 residues. With 9 bases clipped from V and 0 bases from J, the junction kept 2 bases outside the gene matches.

The V call is TRBV10-1, the J call TRBJ2-4; D unclear. The CDR3 sequence is 15 residues long. Trimming left V 2 bases short and J 13 bases short, with 21 bases between. Germline lookup yields CDR1 WNHNN and CDR2 SYGVQD (reference sequence). CDR3 nucleotide sequence: TGCGCCAGCAGTGAGGGGGTGAGAGGACCAAACACGCAGTACTTC. It codes for CASSEGVRGPNTQYF.

The chain combines TRBV10-3 with TRBJ2-5, with 9 bases that match TRBD1. CDR1 is ENHRY, CDR2 SYGVKD, per germline. The J segment lost 5 bases and the V segment lost 3 bases, leaving 7 bases of the junction unmatched. The CDR3 is 15 amino acids. The CDR3 DNA sequence: TGTGCCATCAGTGAAAAGACAGGGGGAGGGGAGACCCAGTACTTC. Protein: CAISEKTGGGETQYF.

This chain connects TRBV6-2 or TRBV6-3 to TRBJ2-3; tentative D call: TRBD2 (6 bases). V was cut by 5 bases and J by 4 bases, with 13 bases left in between. The CDR3 is made up of 14 amino acids. Germline CDR1 MNHEY, CDR2 SVGEGT. CDR3 nucleotide sequence: TGTGCCAGCAGTACCAATCGACTAGCAGATACGCAGTATTTT. This encodes CASSTNRLADTQYF.

CDR3 bases: TGTGCCAGCAGTGACCGGGACAGAAATAATTCACCCCTCCACTTT. Its protein product is CASSDRDRNNSPLHF. The chain uses TRBV25-1 and TRBJ1-6, with 7 bases matching TRBD1. V lost 3 bases, J lost 5 bases, and 4 bases stayed unmatched. The CDR3 loop spans 15 amino acids. Germline loops: CDR1 MGHDK, CDR2 SYGVNS.

The chain combines TRBV4-2 with TRBJ2-1; 8 bases agree with TRBD2. There are 16 residues in the CDR3. V lost 0 bases, J lost 10 bases, and 11 bases stayed unmatched. The germline CDR1 and CDR2 sequences are LGHNA and YNFKEQ. CDR3 sequence: CASSQEGMSGGDEQFF. The CDR3 DNA follows: TGTGCCAGCAGCCAAGAGGGGATGAGCGGGGGAGACGAGCAGTTCTTC.

The V and J genes are TRBV11-3 and TRBJ2-3; D tentatively fits TRBD1 or TRBD2 (5 bases each). Trimming removed 4 bases from V and 0 bases from J, with 11 bases in between. The CDR3 has 15 amino acids. CDR1 is SGHNT and CDR2 is YENEEA in the germline V gene. CDR3 amino acids: CASSSGPPSTDTQYF. CDR3 DNA sequence: TGTGCCAGCAGCTCGGGACCCCCTAGCACAGATACGCAGTATTTT.

This chain joins TRBV20-1 and TRBJ2-1, with 9 bases aligning to TRBD2. The CDR3 has 13 amino acids. The V segment lost 6 bases and the J segment 3 bases; nucleotides outside the gene matches: 3. The germline gives CDR1 DFQATT, CDR2 SNEGSKA (reference sequence). CDR3 coding DNA: TGCAGTGCCCCGACTAGCGGCTACAATGAGCAGTTCTTC. It specifies CSAPTSGYNEQFF.

This chain uses TRBV12-3 or TRBV12-4 with TRBJ2-4; 7 nucleotides line up with TRBD2. Losses at the gene ends were 6 bases for V and 6 bases for J; bases not matched to a gene: 11. This CDR3 is built from 15 residues. The chain's CDR3 is CASSLSGDWRNIQYF. The CDR3 DNA sequence: TGTGCCAGCAGCCTAAGCGGGGACTGGAGAAACATTCAGTACTTC.

In its sample, this clonotype ranks as large. The chain links TRBV7-6 to TRBJ2-1; weak D call: TRBD2 (5 bases). The CDR3 is made up of 13 amino acids. Trimming removed 1 base from V and 7 bases from J, with 8 bases in between. Germline CDR1 is SGHVS and CDR2 is FNYEAQ. CDR3 sequence reads: CASSLGGGNEQFF. In nucleotides, the CDR3 is TGTGCCAGCAGCTTAGGCGGAGGAAATGAGCAGTTCTTC.

Regarding this clonotype: One end of the junction varies from germline; a read error may be responsible. This chain joins TRBV10-3 and TRBJ2-1; tentatively, D is TRBD2 (5 bases). This CDR3 comprises 11 residues. Germline values: CDR1 ENHRY, CDR2 SYGVKD. The DNA for the CDR3 is TGTGCCATCAGTGCTACCAATGAGCGGTTATTC. Protein sequence: CAISATNERLF.

This clonotype came up a few times. J is TRBJ1-2 and V is TRBV6-1; no clear D gene. The CDR3 extends over 12 amino acids. The V end was cut by 2 bases, the J end by 4 bases, with 5 bases between. CDR1 is MNHNS and CDR2 is SASEGT in the germline V gene. The CDR3, as DNA: TGTGCCAGCAGTGAACAGTTCTATGGCTACACCTTC. Translating gives CASSEQFYGYTF.

This clonotype came up a few times. The chain links TRBV6-5 to TRBJ2-2; 7 bases are a match to TRBD1. The germline V gene encodes CDR1 MNHEY and CDR2 SVGAGI. V lost 3 bases, J lost 3 bases, and 1 base stayed unmatched. The CDR3 spans 14 residues. The CDR3 region is CASSYDRDTGELFF. The CDR3 coding sequence is TGTGCCAGCAGTTATGACAGGGACACCGGGGAGCTGTTTTTT.

The V call is TRBV4-1, the J call TRBJ2-1; 8 bases align to TRBD2. Trimming cost V 0 bases and J 7 bases; bases outside gene matches: 2. The CDR3 has 14 residues. The V gene's germline CDR1 is MGHRA and CDR2 YSYEKL. As DNA, the CDR3 is TGCGCCAGCAGCCAAGAAGGGACTAGAAATGAGCAGTTCTTC. Protein product: CASSQEGTRNEQFF.

The chain joins TRBV6-1 to TRBJ2-1, with 9 bases that match TRBD2. The J call may not be correct, given that the DNA end is closer to TRBJ2-5. Per the germline V gene, CDR1 is MNHNS and CDR2 is SASEGT. The CDR3 covers 14 residues. The CDR3 DNA reads TGTGCCAGCAGTGATGCTAGCGGGATGGAGGACCAGTACTTC. It yields the protein CASSDASGMEDQYF.

In its sample, this clonotype ranks as medium-sized. The rearrangement uses TRBV7-2 and TRBJ2-3; D remains ambiguous. The V gene lost 4 bases and the J gene lost 5 bases, with 16 bases spanning the gap. The CDR3 is 15 residues long. The germline gives CDR1 SGHTA, CDR2 FQGNSA. The CDR3 DNA is TGTGCCAGCAGCTCTTACTTACAGACGGGAGATACGCAGTATTTT. The encoded protein is CASSSYLQTGDTQYF.

CDR3 DNA sequence: TGTGCCAGCAGTTTAAACAGGGCCTTGAGCTATGGCTACACCTTC. This sequence encodes CASSLNRALSYGYTF. The rearrangement uses TRBV27 and TRBJ1-2, with D maybe TRBD1 (6 bases). The CDR3 spans 15 residues. The V gene's germline CDR1 is MNHEY and CDR2 SMNVEV (reference sequence). V was clipped by 2 bases and J by 4 bases, with 14 bases between them.

The chain employs TRBV5-1 and TRBJ2-2; weak D call: TRBD1 (7 bases). In germline, CDR1 is SGHRS, CDR2 YFSETQ. This CDR3 spans 15 amino acids. Trimming left V 1 base short and J 7 bases short, with 14 bases between. This CDR3 is CASSLSPGGIGELFF. CDR3 nucleotides: TGCGCCAGCAGCTTGAGTCCAGGGGGGATCGGGGAGCTGTTTTTT.

A few counts support this clonotype. V gene TRBV6-1 combines with J gene TRBJ1-6; D unresolved. This CDR3 comprises 15 residues. V dropped 6 bases and J dropped 0 bases, with 9 bases sitting between them. Germline V CDR1 and CDR2: MNHNS, SASEGT. Written as DNA, the CDR3 is TGTGCCAGCAGGCCACATAGCTCCTATAATTCACCCCTCCACTTT. Its translation is CASRPHSSYNSPLHF.

This chain's CDR3 is CASRLAGGPQETQYF. In DNA form, the CDR3 reads TGTGCCAGCAGGCTAGCGGGCGGCCCCCAAGAGACCCAGTACTTC. The gene calls are TRBV27 and TRBJ2-5, with TRBD2 matching 8 bases. With 6 bases clipped from V and 1 base from J, the junction kept 7 bases outside the gene matches. The CDR3 spans 15 residues. The germline V gene has CDR1 MNHEY and CDR2 SMNVEV (reference sequence).

This clonotype was picked up a small number of times. This sequence joins TRBV6-1 and TRBJ2-1, with 16 bases lining up with TRBD2. This CDR3 region has 17 residues. V lost 5 bases to trimming and J lost 6 bases; unmatched junction nucleotides: 7. Germline assignment: CDR1 MNHNS and CDR2 SASEGT. The CDR3 protein is CASSPGLAGGFSNEQFF. The CDR3 DNA is TGTGCCAGCAGTCCGGGACTAGCGGGAGGGTTTAGCAATGAGCAGTTCTTC.

This clonotype was seen more than once but under ten times. This chain uses TRBV6-5 with TRBJ2-1; no clear D. Trimming stripped 4 bases from V and 7 bases from J, with 17 bases between. The CDR3 runs to 15 residues. The germline V gene encodes CDR1 MNHEY and CDR2 SVGAGI. Here the CDR3 reads CASSFGTPERNEQFF. The CDR3, as DNA: TGTGCCAGCAGTTTCGGAACGCCCGAGAGGAATGAGCAGTTCTTC.